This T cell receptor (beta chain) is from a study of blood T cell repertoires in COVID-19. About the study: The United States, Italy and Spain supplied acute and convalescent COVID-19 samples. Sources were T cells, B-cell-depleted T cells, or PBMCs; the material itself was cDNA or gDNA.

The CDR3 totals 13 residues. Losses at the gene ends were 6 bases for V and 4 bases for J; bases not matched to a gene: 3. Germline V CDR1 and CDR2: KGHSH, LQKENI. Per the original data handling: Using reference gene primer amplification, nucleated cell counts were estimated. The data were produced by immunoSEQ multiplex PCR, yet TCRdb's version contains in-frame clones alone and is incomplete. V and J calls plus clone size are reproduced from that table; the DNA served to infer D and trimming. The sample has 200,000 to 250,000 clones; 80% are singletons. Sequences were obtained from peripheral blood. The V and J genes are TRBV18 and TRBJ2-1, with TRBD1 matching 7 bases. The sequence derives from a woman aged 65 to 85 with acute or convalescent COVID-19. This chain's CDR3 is CASSLGQYNEQFF. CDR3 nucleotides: TGTGCCAGCTCGCTGGGACAGTACAATGAGCAGTTCTTC.